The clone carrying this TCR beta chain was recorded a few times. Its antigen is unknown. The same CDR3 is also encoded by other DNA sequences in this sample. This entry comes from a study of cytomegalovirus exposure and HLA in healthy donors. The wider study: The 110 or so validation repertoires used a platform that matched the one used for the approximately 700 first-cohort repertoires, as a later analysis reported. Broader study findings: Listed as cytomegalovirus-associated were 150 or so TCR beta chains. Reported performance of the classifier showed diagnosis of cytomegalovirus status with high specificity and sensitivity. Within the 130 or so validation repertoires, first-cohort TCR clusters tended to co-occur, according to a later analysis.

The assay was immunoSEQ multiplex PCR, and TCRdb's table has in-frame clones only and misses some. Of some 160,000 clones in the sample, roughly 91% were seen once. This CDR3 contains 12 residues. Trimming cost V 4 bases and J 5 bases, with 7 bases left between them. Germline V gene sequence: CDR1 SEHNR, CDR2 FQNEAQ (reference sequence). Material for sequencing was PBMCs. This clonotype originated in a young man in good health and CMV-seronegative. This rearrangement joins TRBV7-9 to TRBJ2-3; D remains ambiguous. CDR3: CASSSGGDTQYF. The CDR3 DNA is TGTGCCAGCAGCTCCGGTGGAGATACGCAGTATTTT. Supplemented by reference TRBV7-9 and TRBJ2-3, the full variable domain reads DTGVSQNPRHKITKRGQNVTFRCDPISEHNRLYWYRQTLGQGPEFLTYFQNEAQLEKSRLLSDRFSAERPKGSFSTLEIQRTEQGDSAMYLCASSSGGDTQYFGPGTRLTVL.